The next 16 T cell receptor beta chains were all read from a single sample in a study of T cell responses to AZD1222 COVID-19 vaccine. Profiling relied on immunoSEQ multiplex PCR, and the TCRdb table lists in-frame clones only, not all of them. In the table there are 140,000 to 150,000 clones, 82% of which are singletons. Material: peripheral blood, obtained on day 0 of MenACWY control vaccination. These TCRs come from an adult in good health.

This sequence joins TRBV7-9 and TRBJ1-5, with D perhaps matching TRBD1 (5 bases). The germline V gene encodes CDR1 SEHNR and CDR2 FQNEAQ (reference sequence). The germline V and J ends were trimmed by 0 bases and 4 bases, with 16 bases remaining between them. There are 17 residues in the CDR3. As DNA, the CDR3 is TGTGCCAGCAGCTTAGCCGCCCGGGGAGGGGTTAATCAGCCCCAGCATTTT. Protein sequence: CASSLAARGGVNQPQHF.

J is TRBJ1-6 and V is TRBV9; D unclear. The germline V gene encodes CDR1 SGDLS and CDR2 YYNGEE. Deletions cut 0 bases from V and 4 bases from J, with 11 bases between. CDR3 length: 16 residues. The CDR3 here is CASSVASRQYNSPLHF. The CDR3 region has the DNA TGTGCCAGCAGCGTAGCATCGAGGCAGTATAATTCACCCCTCCACTTT.

The V gene is TRBV14, the J gene TRBJ2-1; 11 nucleotides align to TRBD2. V shed 4 bases and J 2 bases; nucleotides not matched to a gene: 7. The length of the CDR3 is 17 residues. Germline CDR1 SGHDN, CDR2 FVKESK. CDR3 residues: CASSPRMTSGAYNEQFF. In nucleotides, the CDR3 is TGTGCCAGCAGCCCCCGCATGACTAGCGGGGCCTACAATGAGCAGTTCTTC.

This sequence joins TRBV2 and TRBJ2-3, with no clear D. The CDR3 totals 15 residues. Germline CDR1 SNHLY, CDR2 FYNNEI. V shed 0 bases and J shed 0 bases, with 7 bases lying between them. The CDR3 nucleotides are TGTGCCAGCAGTGAAGCCGTAGCCAGCACAGATACGCAGTATTTT. This sequence encodes CASSEAVASTDTQYF.

This chain links TRBV5-8 with TRBJ1-1; the match to TRBD1 covers 8 bases. The CDR3 consists of 15 residues. Germline V CDR1 and CDR2: SGHTS, YDEGEE. V was clipped by 4 bases and J by 8 bases; unmatched bases: 13. Here the CDR3 DNA reads TGTGCCAGCAGCCCGCGGGACAGGATCACCGAGGAAGCTTTCTTT. This translates into CASSPRDRITEEAFF.

The rearrangement links TRBV19 to TRBJ1-5, with 7 nucleotides matching TRBD1. Germline assignment: CDR1 LNHDA and CDR2 SQIVND (reference sequence). V shed 8 bases and J 4 bases; nucleotides not matched to a gene: 11. The length of the CDR3 is 15 residues. DNA of the CDR3: TGTGCCAGTGGGCTCGGACAGGTCCCTAATCAGCCCCAGCATTTT. It specifies CASGLGQVPNQPQHF.

This rearrangement joins TRBV27 to TRBJ1-1; 7 positions match TRBD1. The CDR3 is 14 amino acids. CDR1 is MNHEY, CDR2 SMNVEV, per germline (reference sequence). Unmatched junction bases numbered 3, after V lost 5 bases and J lost 0 bases. This CDR3 is CASSGGQVNTEAFF. Here the CDR3 DNA reads TGTGCCAGCAGTGGCGGACAGGTGAACACTGAAGCTTTCTTT.

This rearrangement joins TRBV5-1 to TRBJ2-2, with TRBD2 identical over 8 bases. The length of the CDR3 is 15 residues. The germline V gene has CDR1 SGHRS and CDR2 YFSETQ. V trimming: 0 bases; J trimming: 6 bases; junction bases outside the gene matches: 4. The CDR3 nucleotides read TGCGCCAGCAGCTTGGACGGGGGGGCCCCCGGGGAGCTGTTTTTT. Its translation is CASSLDGGAPGELFF.

The gene calls are TRBV14 and TRBJ2-1, with 7 bases fitting TRBD2. V shed 4 bases, J shed 12 bases, and the junction held 9 bases outside the gene matches. CDR1 SGHDN and CDR2 FVKESK come from the germline V gene. This CDR3 has 13 residues. In nucleotides, the CDR3 is TGTGCCAGCAGCCCACCGGGACTACTGGCGCAGTTCTTC. It encodes CASSPPGLLAQFF. The full variable domain, with the rest looked up from reference TRBV14 and TRBJ2-1, is EAGVTQFPSHSVIEKGQTVTLRCDPISGHDNLYWYRRVMGKEIKFLLHFVKESKQDESGMPNNRFLAERTGGTYSTLKVQPAELEDSGVYFCASSPPGLLAQFFGPGTRLTVL.

This chain connects TRBV3-1 (or the pseudogene TRBV3-2) to TRBJ1-1; D is unclear. V gave up 0 bases and J gave up 6 bases, with 8 bases separating them. This CDR3 is built from 13 residues. Germline V CDR1 and CDR2: LGHDT, YNNKEL (reference sequence). In DNA, the CDR3 is TGTGCCAGCAGCCAAGACTTGAGGGCTGAAGCTTTCTTT. It codes for CASSQDLRAEAFF.

The gene calls are TRBV12-3 or TRBV12-4 and TRBJ1-2, with D maybe TRBD1 (5 bases). This CDR3 region has 12 residues. Trimming removed 8 bases from V and 2 bases from J, with 9 bases in between. The CDR3 DNA reads TGTGCCAGCTCGGGACTGAACTATGGCTACACCTTC. It specifies CASSGLNYGYTF.

This sequence joins TRBV7-2 and TRBJ1-3, with D possibly TRBD1 on 5 matching bases. The CDR3 has 13 amino acids. CDR1 and CDR2 (germline): SGHTA, FQGNSA. V gave up 5 bases and J gave up 8 bases, with 13 bases separating them. CDR3 sequence reads: CASSPGGGDTIYF. Written as DNA, the CDR3 is TGTGCCAGCAGCCCCGGTGGGGGTGACACCATATATTTT.

The chain links TRBV29-1 to TRBJ2-3; a weak D match, TRBD1 (6 bases). The CDR3 sequence is 11 residues long. V lost 5 bases and J lost 7, with 10 bases in between. CDR1 and CDR2 from the germline V gene are SQVTM and ANQGSEA. CDR3 loop: CSVRQENTQYF. The DNA of the CDR3 is TGCAGCGTTAGACAGGAGAATACGCAGTATTTT.

The chain joins TRBV15 to TRBJ1-5, with a weak D call TRBD1 (6 bases). From germline, CDR1 is LNHNV and CDR2 YYDKDF (reference sequence). This CDR3 spans 16 amino acids. V lost 3 bases and J lost 0, with 12 bases in between. CDR3 sequence reads: CATSRERQASNQPQHF. CDR3 in DNA: TGTGCCACCAGCAGGGAACGACAGGCTAGCAATCAGCCCCAGCATTTT.

The chain combines TRBV15 with TRBJ2-1; TRBD2 matches 8 bases. Losses at the gene ends were 0 bases for V and 7 bases for J; bases not matched to a gene: 8. Germline values: CDR1 LNHNV, CDR2 YYDKDF (reference sequence). The CDR3 is 16 amino acids. In DNA form, the CDR3 reads TGTGCCACCAGCAGAGATCGGGGACTAGTTAGGAATGAGCAGTTCTTC. Translating gives CATSRDRGLVRNEQFF.

The V gene is TRBV5-5, the J gene TRBJ1-1; 8 bases are a match to TRBD1. V was pared by 4 bases and J by 0 bases, with 5 bases of the junction left unmatched. Per germline, CDR1 SGHKS and CDR2 YYEKEE (reference sequence). This CDR3 has 15 residues. The DNA for the CDR3 is TGTGCCAGCAGCAAGGACAGGGAATTGAACACTGAAGCTTTCTTT. It is translated as CASSKDRELNTEAFF.